The T cell receptor (beta chain) described here comes from a study of T cells after yellow fever vaccination. TCRdb reprocessed the 5' RACE reads with MiXCR, giving one entry per CDR3 protein. The sample yields about 550,000 distinct CDR3 sequences, 15% to 20% seen once. Germline V gene sequence: CDR1 SGHNT, CDR2 YYREEE (reference sequence). V dropped 1 base and J dropped 3 bases, with 13 bases sitting between them. The CDR3 has 15 residues. This specimen consisted of PBMCs, obtained 15 days after the yellow fever booster vaccination. The V call is TRBV5-4, the J call TRBJ1-1; D possibly corresponds to TRBD1 (6 bases). The clonotype comes from a man aged 25-40 years who received the YFV17D yellow fever vaccine. CDR3 protein: CASSLIGKGDTEAFF. The CDR3 DNA follows: TGTGCCAGCAGCTTGATTGGGAAGGGGGACACTGAAGCTTTCTTT.